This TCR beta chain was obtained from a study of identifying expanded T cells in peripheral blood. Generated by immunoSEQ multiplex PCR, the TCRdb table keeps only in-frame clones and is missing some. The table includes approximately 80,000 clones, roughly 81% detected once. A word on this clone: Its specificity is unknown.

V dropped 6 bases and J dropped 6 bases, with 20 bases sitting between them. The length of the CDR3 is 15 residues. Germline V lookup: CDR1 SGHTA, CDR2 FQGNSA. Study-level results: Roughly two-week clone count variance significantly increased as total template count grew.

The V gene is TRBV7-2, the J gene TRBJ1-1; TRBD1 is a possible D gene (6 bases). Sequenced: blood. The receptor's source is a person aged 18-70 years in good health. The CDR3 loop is CASRSESGGGAEAFF. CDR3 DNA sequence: TGTGCCAGCAGATCAGAATCCGGGGGGGGCGCTGAAGCTTTCTTT.